This T cell receptor (beta chain) was retrieved from a study of control samples from healthy donors and cancer patients. Produced via immunoSEQ multiplex PCR; TCRdb's table is partial and in-frame only. The table lists 80,000 to 100,000 clones, about 86% of them singletons, with 12% to 15% in the top ten. Per the germline V gene, CDR1 is GTSNPN and CDR2 is SVGIG (reference sequence). The CDR3 length is 14 residues. After removal of 2 bases from V and 4 bases from J, the junction contained 6 bases not matched to a gene. Sequenced input: blood. V is TRBV30 and J is TRBJ2-3; 7 nucleotides agree with TRBD2. The TCR sequence derives from a man aged 25 to 40 in good health. The CDR3 loop reads CAWSSGGSSDTQYF. CDR3 in DNA: TGTGCCTGGAGTTCCGGCGGGAGCTCAGATACGCAGTATTTT.